A selection of T cell receptor beta chains follows, all from one sample in a study of CD4 T cells in relation to SARS-CoV-2 and coronaviruses. Clones were sequenced by immunoSEQ multiplex PCR, and TCRdb holds only the in-frame ones, with some missing. The sample records approximately 20,000 clones, about 70% being singletons. These receptors are not linked to any known antigen. Sample: CD4+ T cells from PBMCs, cultured in vitro. These receptors all stem from a human donor in good health. CDR3s include the opening cysteine and the closing phenylalanine or tryptophan. Clone size appears in some rows only: once, few, many, or a class for an expanded clone.

CDR3aa: CASSTRKQAMNTEAFF
j_gene: TRBJ1-1
v_gene: TRBV19
abundance: .

CDR3aa: CASSPGQRFNYGYTF
j_gene: TRBJ1-2
v_gene: TRBV28
abundance: .

CDR3aa: CSVCDTDSNQPQHF
j_gene: TRBJ1-5
v_gene: TRBV29-1
abundance: .

CDR3aa: CASYFNEKLFF
j_gene: TRBJ1-4
v_gene: TRBV30
abundance: .

CDR3aa: CASTGGGSRSNQPQHF
j_gene: TRBJ1-5
v_gene: TRBV19
abundance: .

CDR3aa: CASSSPVGATNEKLFF
j_gene: TRBJ1-4
v_gene: TRBV5-6
abundance: .

CDR3aa: CASSGNSGNTIYF
j_gene: TRBJ1-3
v_gene: TRBV2
abundance: .

CDR3aa: CASSPWRGAGLYNEQFF
j_gene: TRBJ2-1
v_gene: TRBV5-1
abundance: few

CDR3aa: CASSLTPSGTGNYEQYF
j_gene: TRBJ2-7
v_gene: TRBV5-5
abundance: .

CDR3aa: CASSQDRFPPDNSGANVLTF
j_gene: TRBJ2-6
v_gene: TRBV3-1/TRBV3-2
abundance: .

CDR3aa: CAWTRGLREDTQYF
j_gene: TRBJ2-3
v_gene: TRBV30
abundance: .

CDR3aa: CSASTGTQNTGELFF
j_gene: TRBJ2-2
v_gene: TRBV20-1
abundance: once

CDR3aa: CASSGQERGEQYF
j_gene: TRBJ2-7
v_gene: TRBV18
abundance: .

CDR3aa: CASSVGLAGSYEQYF
j_gene: TRBJ2-7
v_gene: TRBV2
abundance: .

CDR3aa: CASKVEAEAFF
j_gene: TRBJ1-1
v_gene: TRBV2
abundance: .

CDR3aa: CARGLGSNQPQHF
j_gene: TRBJ1-5
v_gene: TRBV2
abundance: .

CDR3aa: CAISDRNYGYTF
j_gene: TRBJ1-2
v_gene: TRBV10-3
abundance: .

CDR3aa: CASSWLGSYNEQFF
j_gene: TRBJ2-1
v_gene: TRBV5-1
abundance: .

CDR3aa: CASSQTGGNQPQHF
j_gene: TRBJ1-5
v_gene: TRBV6-5
abundance: .

CDR3aa: CASNRAAGSYEQYF
j_gene: TRBJ2-7
v_gene: TRBV19
abundance: .

CDR3aa: CSASPQRGNQPQHF
j_gene: TRBJ1-5
v_gene: TRBV20-1
abundance: .

CDR3aa: CASRQIRAGAYGYTF
j_gene: TRBJ1-2
v_gene: TRBV28
abundance: .

CDR3aa: CASTANTGSGNTIYF
j_gene: TRBJ1-3
v_gene: TRBV2
abundance: .

CDR3aa: CASSLFGSKEGYTF
j_gene: TRBJ1-2
v_gene: TRBV4-1
abundance: .

CDR3aa: CASTDLNYNEQFF
j_gene: TRBJ2-1
v_gene: TRBV2
abundance: few

CDR3aa: CASSYTSGSGDTQYF
j_gene: TRBJ2-3
v_gene: TRBV6-6
abundance: .

CDR3aa: CASSLGIAGNTIYF
j_gene: TRBJ1-3
v_gene: TRBV7-2
abundance: .

CDR3aa: CASSLRGVDNQPQHF
j_gene: TRBJ1-5
v_gene: TRBV5-1
abundance: .

CDR3aa: CASSVEGTEAFF
j_gene: TRBJ1-1
v_gene: TRBV9
abundance: few

CDR3aa: CASSPPLAGGPRGLEQFF
j_gene: TRBJ2-1
v_gene: TRBV18
abundance: once

CDR3aa: CSVNGAGANVLTF
j_gene: TRBJ2-6
v_gene: TRBV29-1
abundance: .

CDR3aa: CASSPGRGGKKTQYF
j_gene: TRBJ2-5
v_gene: TRBV11-3
abundance: once

CDR3aa: CASSSDTYEQYF
j_gene: TRBJ2-7
v_gene: TRBV25-1
abundance: few

CDR3aa: CASTGTSGGTDTQYF
j_gene: TRBJ2-3
v_gene: TRBV2
abundance: .

CDR3aa: CASSVFGGTSGGNEQFF
j_gene: TRBJ2-1
v_gene: TRBV7-3
abundance: .

CDR3aa: CASSLTSGSREQFF
j_gene: TRBJ2-1
v_gene: TRBV7-9
abundance: .

CDR3aa: CASSSLGLAERDGELFF
j_gene: TRBJ2-2
v_gene: TRBV3-1/TRBV3-2
abundance: .

CDR3aa: CSVRSGGNEQFF
j_gene: TRBJ2-1
v_gene: TRBV29-1
abundance: .

CDR3aa: CASSQELVGYNEQFF
j_gene: TRBJ2-1
v_gene: TRBV3-1/TRBV3-2
abundance: .

CDR3aa: CAISESKGPQEQFF
j_gene: TRBJ2-1
v_gene: TRBV10-3
abundance: .

CDR3aa: CASSGTGFGDTEAFF
j_gene: TRBJ1-1
v_gene: TRBV6-5
abundance: .

CDR3aa: CASSTGIFNEQLF
j_gene: TRBJ2-1
v_gene: TRBV19
abundance: .

CDR3aa: CASSLDNDEQFF
j_gene: TRBJ2-1
v_gene: TRBV5-1
abundance: .

CDR3aa: CASSPRFDREDQPQHF
j_gene: TRBJ1-5
v_gene: TRBV5-6
abundance: .

CDR3aa: CASSSVAGGPDTQYF
j_gene: TRBJ2-3
v_gene: TRBV13
abundance: .

CDR3aa: CASRLDRGSNEQFF
j_gene: TRBJ2-1
v_gene: TRBV6-5
abundance: .

CDR3aa: CATSDPDQPQHF
j_gene: TRBJ1-5
v_gene: TRBV24-1
abundance: .

CDR3aa: CSASAASYEQYF
j_gene: TRBJ2-7
v_gene: TRBV20-1
abundance: .

CDR3aa: CATSDSQGGYFNEQFF
j_gene: TRBJ2-1
v_gene: TRBV24-1
abundance: .

CDR3aa: CASSRPPGTGLGEQYF
j_gene: TRBJ2-7
v_gene: TRBV27
abundance: .

CDR3aa: CASSLSWSYEQYF
j_gene: TRBJ2-7
v_gene: TRBV11-2
abundance: .

CDR3aa: CASSLDQWARTKNTEAFF
j_gene: TRBJ1-1
v_gene: TRBV11-2
abundance: few

CDR3aa: CASSQEGGSLNEQFF
j_gene: TRBJ2-1
v_gene: TRBV3-1/TRBV3-2
abundance: .